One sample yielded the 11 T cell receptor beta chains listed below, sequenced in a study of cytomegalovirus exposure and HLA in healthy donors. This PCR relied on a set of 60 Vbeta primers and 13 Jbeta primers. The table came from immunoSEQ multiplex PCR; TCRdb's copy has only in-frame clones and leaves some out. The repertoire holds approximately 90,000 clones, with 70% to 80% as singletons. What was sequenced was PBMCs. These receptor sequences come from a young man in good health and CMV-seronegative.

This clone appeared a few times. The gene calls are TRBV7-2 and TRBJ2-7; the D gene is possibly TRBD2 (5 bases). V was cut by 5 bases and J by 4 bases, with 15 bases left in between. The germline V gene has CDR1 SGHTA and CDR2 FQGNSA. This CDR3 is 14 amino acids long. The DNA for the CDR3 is TGTGCCAGCAGCCCAACGGACGGGGTATACGAGCAGTACTTC. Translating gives CASSPTDGVYEQYF.

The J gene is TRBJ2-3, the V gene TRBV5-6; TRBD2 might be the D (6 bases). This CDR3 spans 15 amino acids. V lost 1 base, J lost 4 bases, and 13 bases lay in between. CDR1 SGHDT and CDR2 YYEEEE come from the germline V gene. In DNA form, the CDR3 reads TGTGCCAGCAGCTTGAGTGGCGGACTACCAGATACGCAGTATTTT. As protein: CASSLSGGLPDTQYF.

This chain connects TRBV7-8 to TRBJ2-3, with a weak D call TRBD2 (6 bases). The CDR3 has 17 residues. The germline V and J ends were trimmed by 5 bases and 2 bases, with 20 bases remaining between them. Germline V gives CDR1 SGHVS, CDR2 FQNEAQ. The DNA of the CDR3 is TGTGCCAGCAGCCCCCGGGGGACCGGGACCGCCACAGATACGCAGTATTTT. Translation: CASSPRGTGTATDTQYF.

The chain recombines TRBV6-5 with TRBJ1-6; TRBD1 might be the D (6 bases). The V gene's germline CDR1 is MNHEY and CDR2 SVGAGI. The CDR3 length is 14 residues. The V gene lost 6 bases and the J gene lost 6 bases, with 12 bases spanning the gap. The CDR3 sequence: CASRLGGLNSPLHF. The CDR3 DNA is TGTGCCAGCAGACTCGGGGGGCTTAATTCACCCCTCCACTTT.

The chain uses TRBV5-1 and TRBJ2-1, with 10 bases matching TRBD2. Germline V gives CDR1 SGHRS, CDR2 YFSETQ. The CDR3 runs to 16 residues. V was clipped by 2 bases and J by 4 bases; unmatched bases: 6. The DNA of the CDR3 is TGCGCCAGCAGCTTTCTAGCGGGAGCAGGGTACAATGAGCAGTTCTTC. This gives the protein CASSFLAGAGYNEQFF.

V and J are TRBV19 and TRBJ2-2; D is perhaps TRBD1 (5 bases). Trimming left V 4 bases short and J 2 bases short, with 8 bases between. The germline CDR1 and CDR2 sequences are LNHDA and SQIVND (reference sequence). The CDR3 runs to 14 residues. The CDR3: CASSNRINTGELFF. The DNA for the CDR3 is TGTGCCAGTAGTAACAGGATTAACACCGGGGAGCTGTTTTTT.

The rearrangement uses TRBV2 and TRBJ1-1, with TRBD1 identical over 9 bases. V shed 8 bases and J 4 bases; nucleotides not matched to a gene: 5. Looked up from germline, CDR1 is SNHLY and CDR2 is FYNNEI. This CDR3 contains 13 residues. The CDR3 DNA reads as TGTGCCAGCCGACAGGGGGTGAGCACTGAAGCTTTCTTT. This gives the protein CASRQGVSTEAFF.

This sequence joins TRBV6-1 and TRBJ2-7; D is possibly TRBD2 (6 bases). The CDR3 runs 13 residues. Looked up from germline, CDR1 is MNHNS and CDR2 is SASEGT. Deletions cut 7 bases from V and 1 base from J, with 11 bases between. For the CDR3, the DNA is TGTGCCAGCAAGTTGGGGGGATCCTACGAGCAGTACTTC. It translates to CASKLGGSYEQYF.

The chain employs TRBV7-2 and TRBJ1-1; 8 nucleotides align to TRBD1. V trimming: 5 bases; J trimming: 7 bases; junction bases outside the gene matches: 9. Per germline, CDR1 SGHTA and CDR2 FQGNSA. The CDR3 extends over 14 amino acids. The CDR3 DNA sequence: TGTGCCAGCAGCCTGGGACAGGCGGATGGTGAAGCTTTCTTT. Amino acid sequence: CASSLGQADGEAFF. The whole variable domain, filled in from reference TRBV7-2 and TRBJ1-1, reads GAGVSQSPSNKVTEKGKDVELRCDPISGHTALYWYRQSLGQGLEFLIYFQGNSAPDKSGLPSDRFSAERTGGSVSTLTIQRTQQEDSAVYLCASSLGQADGEAFFGQGTRLTVV.

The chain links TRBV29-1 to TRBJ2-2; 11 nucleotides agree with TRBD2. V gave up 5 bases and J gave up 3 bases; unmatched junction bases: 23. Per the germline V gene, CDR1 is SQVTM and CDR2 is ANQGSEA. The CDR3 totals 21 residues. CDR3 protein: CSVKSPHPETGTSGDTGELFF. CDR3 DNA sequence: TGCAGCGTTAAGAGTCCTCACCCCGAAACCGGGACTAGCGGAGACACCGGGGAGCTGTTTTTT.

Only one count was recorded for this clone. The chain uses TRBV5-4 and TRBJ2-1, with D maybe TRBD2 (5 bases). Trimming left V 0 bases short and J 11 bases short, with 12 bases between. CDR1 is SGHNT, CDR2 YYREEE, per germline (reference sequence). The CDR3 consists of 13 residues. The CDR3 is CASSLAGNLKQFF. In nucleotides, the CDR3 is TGTGCCAGCAGCTTGGCCGGGAACCTTAAGCAGTTCTTC.